These T cell receptor beta chains were read from a single sample in a study of T cell repertoires in cytomegalovirus infection. TCRdb analysed the reads with MiXCR anew, one entry per CDR3 protein. The sample lists tens of thousands of distinct CDR3 sequences; 20% were seen once. No antigen has been assigned to these receptors. Sequenced material: CD8+ T cells from cultured PBMCs, taken from culture after CMV antigen stimulation. These receptors came from a human donor in good health (CMV status not recorded). Some clones in this sample may be carry-over from other donors' samples. Each CDR3 is given with its conserved first and last residue. The D gene is left open where the match is weak. Part of the rows lack a size; the others show once, few, many or a class for expanded clones.

CDR3 protein	CDR3 DNA	V gene	J gene	clone size	D gene
CASSEGQFVTGELFF	TGTGCCAGCAGCGAGGGACAGTTTGTCACCGGGGAGCTGTTTTTT	TRBV27	TRBJ2-2	.	TRBD1
CATAPLDRGNFPGYGYTF	TGTGCCACCGCACCACTCGACAGGGGTAATTTCCCCGGCTATGGCTACACCTTC	TRBV15	TRBJ1-2	few	TRBD1
CASSFSTVPNSYGYTF	TGTGCCAGCAGTTTTTCGACAGTACCAAATTCCTATGGCTACACCTTC	TRBV12-3/TRBV12-4	TRBJ1-2	few	.
CASSPNTEAFF	TGTGCCAGCAGTCCCAACACTGAAGCTTTCTTT	TRBV12-3/TRBV12-4	TRBJ1-1	.	.
CASSSPQQGGNTEAFF	TGTGCCAGCAGCTCTCCTCAACAGGGAGGGAACACTGAAGCTTTCTTT	TRBV7-9	TRBJ1-1	.	.
CASSFQRGAGELFF	TGTGCCAGCAGTTTTCAAAGGGGGGCCGGGGAGCTGTTTTTT	TRBV27	TRBJ2-2	.	.
CASSLGSFSYEQYF	TGTGCCAGCAGTTTGGGGAGCTTCTCCTACGAGCAGTACTTC	TRBV12-3/TRBV12-4	TRBJ2-7	.	.
CASSLSMGGPQHF	TGTGCCAGCAGCTTATCCATGGGGGGGCCCCAGCATTTT	TRBV7-2	TRBJ1-5	.	.
CASSLPGEGSNQPQHF	TGTGCCAGCAGTCTTCCAGGGGAAGGTAGCAATCAGCCCCAGCATTTT	TRBV6-1	TRBJ1-5	.	.
CASSYGTDYGYTF	TGTGCCAGCAGCTACGGGACAGACTATGGCTACACCTTC	TRBV7-9	TRBJ1-2	few	TRBD1
CASSDPTGYSTDTQYF	TGTGCCAGCAGTGACCCGACAGGGTATAGCACAGATACGCAGTATTTT	TRBV12-3/TRBV12-4	TRBJ2-3	few	TRBD1
CASSLSVWTGGNQPQHF	TGTGCCAGCAGCTTATCCGTGTGGACAGGGGGCAATCAGCCCCAGCATTTT	TRBV7-8	TRBJ1-5	many	TRBD1
CASSPEGRGSTEAFF	TGTGCCAGCAGCCCCGAAGGCAGGGGAAGCACTGAAGCTTTCTTT	TRBV7-9	TRBJ1-1	few	.
CASSQDIVVFATNEKLFF	TGCGCCAGCAGCCAAGATATTGTCGTGTTTGCAACTAATGAAAAACTGTTTTTT	TRBV4-1	TRBJ1-4	.	.
CASSPLALVGPNEQFF	TGTGCTAGCAGCCCCTTAGCGTTGGTGGGCCCTAATGAGCAGTTCTTC	TRBV7-7	TRBJ2-1	.	.
CAWRSGGGDTGELFF	TGTGCCTGGAGGTCGGGGGGGGGCGACACCGGGGAGCTGTTTTTT	TRBV30	TRBJ2-2	.	TRBD2
CASSHPRTSGAPGQFF	TGTGCCAGCAGCCACCCCCGGACTAGCGGGGCTCCGGGGCAGTTCTTC	TRBV7-9	TRBJ2-1	many	TRBD2
CATSNLGGAGGYTF	TGTGCCACCAGCAACCTGGGAGGGGCAGGTGGCTACACCTTC	TRBV15	TRBJ1-2	.	.
CSAIRTVSSTDTQYF	TGCAGTGCTATAAGGACGGTTTCTAGCACAGATACGCAGTATTTT	TRBV20-1	TRBJ2-3	.	.
CASSSSGPPQYF	TGTGCCAGCAGTTCCTCCGGGCCTCCGCAGTATTTT	TRBV7-2	TRBJ2-3	.	.
CASSLWDSGNTIYF	TGTGCCAGCAGTTTATGGGACTCTGGAAACACCATATATTTT	TRBV12-3/TRBV12-4	TRBJ1-3	.	.
CASTPPGRGEQYF	TGTGCCAGCACCCCCCCGGGGAGGGGCGAGCAGTACTTC	TRBV7-2	TRBJ2-7	.	TRBD2
CASSQGAQGPGETQYF	TGTGCCAGCAGCCAAGGAGCACAGGGGCCGGGAGAGACCCAGTACTTC	TRBV5-3	TRBJ2-5	few	TRBD1
CASLTGTGSTGELFF	TGTGCCAGCCTCACCGGGACAGGGTCCACCGGGGAGCTGTTTTTT	TRBV7-9	TRBJ2-2	.	TRBD1
CASREGTDRQGPLDTQYF	TGTGCCAGCAGAGAAGGTACCGATAGACAGGGCCCCTTGGATACGCAGTATTTT	TRBV6-1	TRBJ2-3	.	TRBD1
CASSSTASVSNQPQHF	TGTGCCAGCAGCTCGACAGCCAGTGTTAGCAATCAGCCCCAGCATTTT	TRBV7-9	TRBJ1-5	few	.
CASSQGDDGNTEAFF	TGCGCCAGCAGCCAAGGGGATGACGGGAACACTGAAGCTTTCTTT	TRBV4-1	TRBJ1-1	.	.
CASGGTSSYEQYF	TGTGCCAGCGGAGGCACCTCCTCCTACGAGCAGTACTTC	TRBV12-3/TRBV12-4	TRBJ2-7	.	.
CASSLRVGQGHNEQFF	TGTGCCAGCAGTTTACGAGTGGGACAGGGACACAATGAGCAGTTCTTC	TRBV27	TRBJ2-1	few	TRBD1
CASSAPGTGPYEQYF	TGTGCCAGCAGCGCCCCCGGGACGGGTCCCTACGAGCAGTACTTC	TRBV9	TRBJ2-7	.	.
CASNIYSNQPQHF	TGTGCCAGCAATATTTATAGCAATCAGCCCCAGCATTTT	TRBV6-2/TRBV6-3	TRBJ1-5	medium-sized	.
CASSFGFYSNQPQHF	TGTGCCAGCAGTTTCGGCTTTTATAGCAATCAGCCCCAGCATTTT	TRBV27	TRBJ1-5	.	.
CASSDTGGTSPLHF	TGTGCCAGCAGTGACACAGGGGGCACTTCACCCCTCCACTTT	TRBV12-3/TRBV12-4	TRBJ1-6	few	TRBD1
CASSWAAEGTYEQYF	TGTGCCAGCAGCTGGGCGGCGGAGGGGACCTACGAGCAGTACTTC	TRBV6-5	TRBJ2-7	.	.
CASSIRGWGNQPQHF	TGTGCCAGCAGTATCAGGGGATGGGGCAATCAGCCCCAGCATTTT	TRBV12-3/TRBV12-4	TRBJ1-5	few	.
CASSRDRTTEAFF	TGCGCCAGCAGCCGAGACAGGACCACTGAAGCTTTCTTT	TRBV4-3	TRBJ1-1	.	.
CASSRDRAYEQYF	TGTGCCAGCAGCCGGGACAGAGCCTACGAGCAGTACTTC	TRBV7-2	TRBJ2-7	.	TRBD1
CASSESSGGQETQYF	TGTGCCAGCAGTGAAAGTAGCGGGGGGCAAGAGACCCAGTACTTC	TRBV6-1	TRBJ2-5	.	TRBD2